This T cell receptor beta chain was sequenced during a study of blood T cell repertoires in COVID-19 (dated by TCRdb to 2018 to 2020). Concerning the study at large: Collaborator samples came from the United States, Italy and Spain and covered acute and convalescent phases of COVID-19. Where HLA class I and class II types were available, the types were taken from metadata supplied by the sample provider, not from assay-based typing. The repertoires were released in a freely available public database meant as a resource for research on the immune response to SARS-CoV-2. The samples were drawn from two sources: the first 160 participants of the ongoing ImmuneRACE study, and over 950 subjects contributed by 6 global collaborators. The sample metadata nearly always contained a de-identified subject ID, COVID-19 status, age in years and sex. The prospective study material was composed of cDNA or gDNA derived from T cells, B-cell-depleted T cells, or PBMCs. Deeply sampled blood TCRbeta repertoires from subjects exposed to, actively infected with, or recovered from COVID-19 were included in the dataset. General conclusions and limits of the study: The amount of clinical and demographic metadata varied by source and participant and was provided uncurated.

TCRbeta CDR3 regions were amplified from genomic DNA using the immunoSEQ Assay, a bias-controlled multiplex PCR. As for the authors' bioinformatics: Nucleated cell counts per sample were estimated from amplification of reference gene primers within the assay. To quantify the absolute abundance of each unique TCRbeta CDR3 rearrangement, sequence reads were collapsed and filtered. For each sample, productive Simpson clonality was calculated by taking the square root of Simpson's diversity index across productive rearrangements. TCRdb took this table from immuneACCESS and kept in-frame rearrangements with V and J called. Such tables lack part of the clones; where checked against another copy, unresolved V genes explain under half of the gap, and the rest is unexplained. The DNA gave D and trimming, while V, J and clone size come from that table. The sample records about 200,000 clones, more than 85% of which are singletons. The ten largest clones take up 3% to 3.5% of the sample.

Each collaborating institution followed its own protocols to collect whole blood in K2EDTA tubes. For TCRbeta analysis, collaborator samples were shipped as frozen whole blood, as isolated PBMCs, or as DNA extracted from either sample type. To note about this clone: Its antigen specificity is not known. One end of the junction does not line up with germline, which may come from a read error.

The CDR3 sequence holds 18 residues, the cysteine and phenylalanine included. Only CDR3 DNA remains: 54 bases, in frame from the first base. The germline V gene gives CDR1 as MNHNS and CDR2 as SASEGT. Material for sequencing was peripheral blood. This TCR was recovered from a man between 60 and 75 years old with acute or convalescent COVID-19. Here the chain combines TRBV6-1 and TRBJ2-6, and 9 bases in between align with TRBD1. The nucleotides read TGTGCCAGCAGTGTGGGGACAGGGTACTCCTCTAGGGCCAACGTCCTGACTTTC. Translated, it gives CASSVGTGYSSRANVLTF.